A single T cell receptor beta chain is shown here with its context. Its antigen is not identified. This sample was included in a study of glioma-infiltrating T cells after dendritic cell vaccination. Findings and caveats of the study: The cohort had few patients with full blood and tumor sets.

Only patients with spare fresh-frozen tumor and over two years of follow-up were included. The junction had 7 bases not matched to a gene; V was cut back by 4 bases and J by 3 bases. The CDR3 totals 15 residues. Per germline, CDR1 SGHAT and CDR2 FQNNGV. Amplification used 60 V beta primers and 13 J beta primers. TCRdb's copy holds only in-frame clones and misses some; the assay was immunoSEQ multiplex PCR. The sample lists tens of thousands of clones, 80% to 85% occurring once. J is TRBJ2-5 and V is TRBV11-2; 8 bases agree with TRBD1. The specimen comprised blood, sampled before dendritic cell vaccination. This TCR was sampled from a human donor with glioblastoma. The CDR3 nucleotides read TGTGCCAGCAGCTCCTGGACAGGGAAAAAAGAGACCCAGTACTTC. The encoded protein is CASSSWTGKKETQYF.